Below are 11 T cell receptor beta chains sequenced from a single sample in a study of vaccination and CD4 T cells after COVID-19. Cultured CD4+ T cell DNA underwent sequencing with the Oncomine TCR Beta short-read assay. MiXCR, run by TCRdb on the PCR reads, gives a single entry per CDR3 protein. The sample yields about 19,000 distinct CDR3 sequences, about 44% seen once. No antigen is known for these receptors. Sample treatment: roughly nine-day PBMC culture with coronavirus spike peptide pools or control peptides (ViraFEST assay). This specimen consisted of CD4+ T cells from blood, cultured in vitro, obtained before SARS-CoV-2 vaccination. Receptors originate from a human donor who had recovered from COVID-19.

This clonotype has more than one count but fewer than ten. The gene calls are TRBV2 and TRBJ2-5; D uncertain. Per the germline V gene, CDR1 is SNHLY and CDR2 is FYNNEI. The CDR3 has 11 amino acids. V lost 3 bases and J lost 1, with 0 bases in between. The CDR3 DNA sequence: TGTGCCAGCAGTGACCAAGAGACCCAGTACTTC. Its protein is CASSDQETQYF.

This clonotype was picked up a small number of times. This sequence joins TRBV18 and TRBJ2-7, with unresolved D. The germline gives CDR1 KGHSH, CDR2 LQKENI. This CDR3 contains 14 residues. Trimming shortened V by 6 bases and J by 3 bases, and 15 bases separated the two germline ends. CDR3 sequence reads: CASSKLPENYEQYF. Here the CDR3 DNA reads TGTGCCAGCTCTAAGTTACCCGAAAACTACGAGCAGTACTTC.

This clonotype was picked up one time. The chain uses TRBV20-1 and TRBJ1-1, with D perhaps TRBD1 (6 bases). Trimming cost V 0 bases and J 2 bases, with 10 bases left between them. The CDR3 loop spans 14 amino acids. Germline V gene sequence: CDR1 DFQATT, CDR2 SNEGSKA (reference sequence). Here the CDR3 DNA reads TGCAGTGCTAGAGATCAACAGGGCAACACTGAAGCTTTCTTT. Translated: CSARDQQGNTEAFF.

The V call is TRBV29-1, the J call TRBJ1-1; D is unclear. The CDR3 runs 15 residues. In germline, CDR1 is SQVTM, CDR2 ANQGSEA. With 5 bases removed from V and 3 bases from J, the gap between germline ends came to 19 bases. DNA for the CDR3: TGCAGCGTTAAAAAGGACGCCCGAAGGGACACTGAAGCTTTCTTT. Its protein is CSVKKDARRDTEAFF.

The chain uses TRBV20-1 and TRBJ2-5; TRBD2 matches 10 bases. V shed 1 base, J shed 4 bases, and the junction held 9 bases outside the gene matches. Germline CDR1 is DFQATT and CDR2 is SNEGSKA (reference sequence). The CDR3 spans 16 residues. CDR3 protein: CSARVSGGAYGETQYF. CDR3 in DNA: TGCAGTGCTAGAGTGAGCGGGGGGGCTTATGGAGAGACCCAGTACTTC.

This clonotype was detected only a few times. The chain uses TRBV19 and TRBJ1-1; 7 bases are shared with TRBD1. CDR3 length: 13 residues. Per germline, CDR1 LNHDA and CDR2 SQIVND (reference sequence). V shed 5 bases, J shed 6 bases, and the junction held 6 bases outside the gene matches. CDR3 sequence reads: CASSGQVVPEAFF. In DNA, the CDR3 is TGTGCCAGTAGTGGACAGGTCGTGCCTGAAGCTTTCTTT.

V is TRBV29-1 and J is TRBJ1-1; 9 bases are shared with TRBD1. In germline, CDR1 is SQVTM, CDR2 ANQGSEA. The trim removed 7 bases at V and 1 base at J, leaving 7 bases unmatched. The CDR3 covers 14 residues. The CDR3 region is CSGKRTGANTEAFF. The CDR3 DNA sequence: TGCAGCGGGAAACGGACAGGGGCGAACACTGAAGCTTTCTTT.

The chain couples TRBV6-5 to TRBJ1-6, with a weak D call TRBD1 (5 bases). The V end was cut by 2 bases, the J end by 0 bases, with 14 bases between. Germline V gives CDR1 MNHEY, CDR2 SVGAGI. There are 18 residues in the CDR3. CDR3 in amino acids: CASSYGTTKSSYNSPLHF. The DNA of the CDR3 is TGTGCCAGCAGTTACGGGACGACGAAGAGCTCCTATAATTCACCCCTCCACTTT.

This clonotype showed up just a few times. The chain employs TRBV27 and TRBJ1-6; maybe TRBD1 (6 bases). Germline CDR1 is MNHEY and CDR2 is SMNVEV (reference sequence). The V end lost 3 bases, the J end lost 1 base, and 22 bases lay between the germline ends. This CDR3 has 20 amino acids. DNA of the CDR3: TGTGCCAGCAGTTTTGGACGTCGGGGGGCGCGGGAATCCTATAATTCACCCCTCCACTTT. Protein sequence: CASSFGRRGARESYNSPLHF.

The sample holds a few counts of this clonotype. J is TRBJ1-1 and V is TRBV12-3 or TRBV12-4; D uncertain. The ends were cut back, 3 bases at V and 10 bases at J, with 12 bases in the middle. This CDR3 has 12 amino acids. CDR3 amino acids: CASSFGSERAFF. In nucleotides, the CDR3 is TGTGCCAGCAGTTTTGGGTCGGAGAGAGCTTTCTTT.

J is TRBJ1-3 and V is TRBV20-1; a weak D match, TRBD1 (5 bases). V was shortened by 0 bases and J by 4 bases, with 13 bases between the two germline ends. The CDR3 is 15 amino acids. From germline, CDR1 is DFQATT and CDR2 SNEGSKA (reference sequence). This CDR3 is CSARDPAGGGNTIYF. The CDR3, as DNA: TGCAGTGCTAGAGACCCGGCGGGGGGGGGAAACACCATATATTTT.